This T cell receptor (beta chain) is from a study of shared clonotypes between healthy human individuals. Germline V lookup: CDR1 GTSNPN, CDR2 SVGIG (reference sequence). The V end lost 4 bases, the J end lost 8 bases, and 14 bases lay between the germline ends. The CDR3 length is 12 residues. Profiled with immunoSEQ multiplex PCR; TCRdb holds only in-frame clones, not every one. Of over a million clones listed, 98% are singletons. The clonotype originates from a man younger than 45 in good health. V is TRBV30 and J is TRBJ1-2, with no clear D. Material for sequencing was naive CD4+ T cells sorted from blood. Specified subset: CD45RA+ positively selected. In DNA form, the CDR3 reads TGTGCCTGGATGTATGGGTCGAGGGGCTACACCTTC. It encodes CAWMYGSRGYTF. The full variable domain, in which reference TRBV30 and TRBJ1-2 provide the parts outside the CDR3, is SQTIHQWPATLVQPVGSPLSLECTVEGTSNPNLYWYRQAAGRGLQLLFYSVGIGQISSEVPQNLSASRPQDRQFILSSKKLLLSDSGFYLCAWMYGSRGYTFGSGTRLTVV.